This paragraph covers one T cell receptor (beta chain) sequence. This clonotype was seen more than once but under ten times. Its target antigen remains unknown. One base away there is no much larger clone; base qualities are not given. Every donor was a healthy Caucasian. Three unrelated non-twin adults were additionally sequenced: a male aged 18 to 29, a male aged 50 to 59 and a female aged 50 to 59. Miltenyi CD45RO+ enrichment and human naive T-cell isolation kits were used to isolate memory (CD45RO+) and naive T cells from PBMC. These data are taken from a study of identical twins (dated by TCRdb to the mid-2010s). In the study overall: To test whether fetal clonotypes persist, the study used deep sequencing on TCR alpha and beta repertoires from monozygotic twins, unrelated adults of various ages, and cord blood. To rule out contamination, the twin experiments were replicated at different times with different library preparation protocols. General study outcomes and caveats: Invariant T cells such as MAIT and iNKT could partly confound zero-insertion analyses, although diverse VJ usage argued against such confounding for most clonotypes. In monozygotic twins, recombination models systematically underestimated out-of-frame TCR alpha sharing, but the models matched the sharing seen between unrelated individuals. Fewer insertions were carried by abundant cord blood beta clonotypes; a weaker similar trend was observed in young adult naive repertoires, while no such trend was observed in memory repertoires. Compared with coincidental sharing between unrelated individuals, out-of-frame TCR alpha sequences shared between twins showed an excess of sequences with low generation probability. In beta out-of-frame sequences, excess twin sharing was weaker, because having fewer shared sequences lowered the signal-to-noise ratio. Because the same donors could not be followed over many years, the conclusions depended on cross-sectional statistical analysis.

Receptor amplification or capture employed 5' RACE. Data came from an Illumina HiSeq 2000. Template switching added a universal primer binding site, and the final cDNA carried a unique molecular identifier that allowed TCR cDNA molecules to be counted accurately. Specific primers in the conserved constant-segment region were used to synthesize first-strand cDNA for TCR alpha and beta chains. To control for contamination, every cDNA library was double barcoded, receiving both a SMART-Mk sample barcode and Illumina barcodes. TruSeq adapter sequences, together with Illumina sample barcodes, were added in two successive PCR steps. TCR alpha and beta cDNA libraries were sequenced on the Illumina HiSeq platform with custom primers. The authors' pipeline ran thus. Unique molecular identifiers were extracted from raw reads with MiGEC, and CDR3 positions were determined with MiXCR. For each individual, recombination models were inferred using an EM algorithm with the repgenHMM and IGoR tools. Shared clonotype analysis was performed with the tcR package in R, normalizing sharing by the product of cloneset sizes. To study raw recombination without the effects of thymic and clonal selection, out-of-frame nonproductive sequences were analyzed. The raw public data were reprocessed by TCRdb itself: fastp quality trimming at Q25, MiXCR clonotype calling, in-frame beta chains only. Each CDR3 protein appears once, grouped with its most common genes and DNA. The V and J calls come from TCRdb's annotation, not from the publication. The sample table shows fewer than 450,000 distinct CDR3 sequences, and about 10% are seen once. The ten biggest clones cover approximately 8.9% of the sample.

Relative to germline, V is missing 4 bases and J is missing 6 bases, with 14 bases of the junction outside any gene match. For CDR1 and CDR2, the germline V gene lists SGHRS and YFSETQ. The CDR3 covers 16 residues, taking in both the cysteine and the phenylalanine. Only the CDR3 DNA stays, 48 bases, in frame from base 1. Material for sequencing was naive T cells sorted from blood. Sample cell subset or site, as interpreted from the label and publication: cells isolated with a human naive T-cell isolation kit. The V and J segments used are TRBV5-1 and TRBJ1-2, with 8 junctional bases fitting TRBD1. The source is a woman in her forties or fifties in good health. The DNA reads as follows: TGCGCCAGCAGCCTCTTGGGACAGGCGAGGTTTGATGGCTACACCTTC. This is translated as CASSLLGQARFDGYTF.